This TCR beta chain was identified during a study of blood T cell repertoires in COVID-19. Libraries were prepared by immunoSEQ multiplex PCR; TCRdb keeps only in-frame clonotypes and omits some of them. In the table there are 250,000 to 300,000 clones, nearly 90% of which are singletons. V was pared by 3 bases and J by 4 bases, with 12 bases between. Germline V gene sequence: CDR1 MNHNS, CDR2 SASEGT. The CDR3 consists of 15 residues. The Seattle patients joined while their infection was active and were tracked longitudinally afterward. This receptor was obtained from an older woman with COVID-19, enrolled during active disease. Sequencing was done on a sample of peripheral blood. V is TRBV6-1 and J is TRBJ2-2; a possible D gene is TRBD1 (6 bases). For the CDR3, the DNA is TGTGCCAGCAGTGAGCCAGGGGAGAGCACCGGGGAGCTGTTTTTT. Translated, it gives CASSEPGESTGELFF.